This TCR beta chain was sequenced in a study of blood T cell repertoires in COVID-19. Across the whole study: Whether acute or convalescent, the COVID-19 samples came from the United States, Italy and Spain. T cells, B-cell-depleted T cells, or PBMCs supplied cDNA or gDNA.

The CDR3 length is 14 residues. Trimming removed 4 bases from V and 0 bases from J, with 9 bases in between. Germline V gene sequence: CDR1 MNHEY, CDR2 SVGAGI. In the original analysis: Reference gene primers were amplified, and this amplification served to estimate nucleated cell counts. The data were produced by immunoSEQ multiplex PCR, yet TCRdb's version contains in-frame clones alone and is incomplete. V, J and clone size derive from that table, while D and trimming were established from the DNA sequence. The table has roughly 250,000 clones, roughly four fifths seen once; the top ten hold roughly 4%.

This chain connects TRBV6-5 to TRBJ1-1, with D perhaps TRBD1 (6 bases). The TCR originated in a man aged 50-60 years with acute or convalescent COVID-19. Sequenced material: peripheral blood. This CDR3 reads CASSFGTMNTEAFF. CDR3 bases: TGTGCCAGCAGTTTTGGGACAATGAACACTGAAGCTTTCTTT.